These 11 T cell receptor beta chains were all obtained from the same sample, sequenced in a study of CD8 T cells in ankylosing spondylitis. TCRdb re-derived calls from the 5' RACE reads in MiXCR, one entry per CDR3 protein. The table shows roughly 280,000 distinct CDR3 sequences, with 15% to 20% occurring only once. Specimen: blood, either unsorted or a sorted T cell fraction (not recorded which). These receptors all stem from a male donor with ankylosing spondylitis or in good health (not recorded which).

This clonotype was picked up one time. Germline and junction disagree at one end, which may indicate a read error. The gene calls are TRBV6-5 and TRBJ1-4; D call uncertain. This CDR3 is built from 17 residues. The germline V gene encodes CDR1 MNHEY and CDR2 SVGAGI. The CDR3 DNA reads TGTGCCAACAGTTACTCGGATTGGACCCGAAGTAATGAAAAACTGTTTTTT. Translated, it gives CANSYSDWTRSNEKLFF.

This clonotype was seen more than once but under ten times. V gene TRBV5-1 combines with J gene TRBJ1-6, with D maybe TRBD1 (6 bases). This CDR3 is built from 15 residues. Germline lookup yields CDR1 SGHRS and CDR2 YFSETQ. Trimming stripped 3 bases from V and 13 bases from J, with 20 bases between. The CDR3 is CASSWAQGEQSPLHF. The CDR3, as DNA: TGCGCCAGCAGCTGGGCACAGGGAGAACAGTCGCCCCTCCACTTT.

J is TRBJ2-4 and V is TRBV4-2; D is possibly TRBD2 (6 bases). The CDR3 spans 18 residues. Trimming took 4 bases from V and 2 from J, leaving 21 bases between them. Looked up from germline, CDR1 is LGHNA and CDR2 is YNFKEQ. CDR3: CASSPGVGSLLSKNIQYF. The CDR3 DNA reads as TGTGCCAGCAGCCCGGGGGTCGGCAGCTTGTTGTCCAAAAACATTCAGTACTTC.

This clonotype has a count of ten or more. The chain employs TRBV29-1 and TRBJ2-3; D is unresolved. Trimming took 7 bases from V and 2 from J, leaving 19 bases between them. The V gene's germline CDR1 is SQVTM and CDR2 ANQGSEA. The CDR3 is 15 amino acids. In DNA form, the CDR3 reads TGCAGCGCTATGCCCGGCCAGGCCCTCACAGATACGCAGTATTTT. Translating it yields CSAMPGQALTDTQYF.

The V gene is TRBV2, the J gene TRBJ2-2, with 10 bases identical to TRBD2. The CDR3 spans 14 residues. Germline CDR1 reads SNHLY; CDR2 reads FYNNEI. The V segment lost 5 bases and the J segment 7 bases; nucleotides outside the gene matches: 4. CDR3 residues: CASSSGRAIGELFF. The DNA for the CDR3 is TGTGCCAGCAGTAGCGGGAGGGCCATCGGGGAGCTGTTTTTT.

This chain joins TRBV19 and TRBJ2-2; no clear D. The V gene lost 5 bases and the J gene lost 2 bases, with 15 bases spanning the gap. Germline CDR1 LNHDA, CDR2 SQIVND (reference sequence). This CDR3 spans 16 amino acids. Written as DNA, the CDR3 is TGTGCCAGTAGTTTATTAGCCGGAGCCAACACCGGGGAGCTGTTTTTT. Residues: CASSLLAGANTGELFF.

This clonotype appeared a few times. The rearrangement links TRBV20-1 to TRBJ2-1, with 15 bases lining up with TRBD2. V shed 5 bases and J 4 bases; nucleotides not matched to a gene: 12. Germline-derived CDR1 and CDR2 are DFQATT and SNEGSKA (reference sequence). The CDR3 runs to 18 residues. CDR3: CSAWTSGGAVDSYNEQFF. CDR3 nucleotides: TGCAGTGCTTGGACTAGCGGGGGGGCGGTGGACTCTTACAATGAGCAGTTCTTC.

This clonotype was picked up one time. The V and J genes are TRBV11-1 and TRBJ2-7; no clear D gene. Trimming pared 1 base from V and 6 bases from J, leaving 10 bases between. This CDR3 spans 13 amino acids. Germline-derived CDR1 and CDR2 are SGHAT and FQDESV (reference sequence). The CDR3 DNA sequence: TGTGCCAGCAGCTTAGAAATAAAAAGCGAGCAGTACGTC. Translating it yields CASSLEIKSEQYV.

This clonotype was counted ten times or more. The chain recombines TRBV6-1 with TRBJ2-2; 9 nucleotides align to TRBD1. CDR3 length: 14 amino acids. Trimming took 11 bases from V and 1 from J; bases not matched to a gene: 5. Germline lookup yields CDR1 MNHNS and CDR2 SASEGT. The CDR3 protein is CAGGQGWNTGELFF. CDR3 sequence (DNA): TGTGCCGGAGGACAGGGGTGGAACACCGGGGAGCTGTTTTTT.

The chain couples TRBV10-2 to TRBJ1-3, with a weak D call TRBD1 (5 bases). The germline CDR1 and CDR2 sequences are WSHSY and SAAADI. The ends were cut back, 2 bases at V and 0 bases at J, with 8 bases in the middle. This CDR3 contains 15 residues. In DNA, the CDR3 is TGCGCCAGCAGTGAGATGGGGGGCTCTGGAAACACCATATATTTT. Its translation: CASSEMGGSGNTIYF.

Ten or more counts support this clonotype. V and J are TRBV10-1 and TRBJ2-2; D ambiguous. The CDR3 covers 12 residues. Germline CDR1 and CDR2: WNHNN and SYGVQD (reference sequence). Trimming pared 4 bases from V and 7 bases from J, leaving 7 bases between. The CDR3 sequence: CASSVEHGELFF. In DNA, the CDR3 is TGCGCCAGCAGTGTAGAGCACGGGGAGCTGTTTTTT.